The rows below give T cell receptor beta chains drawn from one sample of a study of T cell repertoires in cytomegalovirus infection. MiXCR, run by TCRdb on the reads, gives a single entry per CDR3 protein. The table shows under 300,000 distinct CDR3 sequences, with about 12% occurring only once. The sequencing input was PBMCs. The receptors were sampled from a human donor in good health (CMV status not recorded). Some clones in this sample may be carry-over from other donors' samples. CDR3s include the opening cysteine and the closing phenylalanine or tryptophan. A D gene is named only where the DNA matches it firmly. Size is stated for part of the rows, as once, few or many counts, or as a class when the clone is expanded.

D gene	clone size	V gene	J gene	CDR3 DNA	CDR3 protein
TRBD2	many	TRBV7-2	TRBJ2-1	TGTGCCAGCAGCTCTTCCTCTAGCGGGAGAGTGAATGAGCAGTTCTTC	CASSSSSSGRVNEQFF
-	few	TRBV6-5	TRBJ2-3	TGTGCCAGCAAGGCGCGGGCCACAGATACGCAGTATTTT	CASKARATDTQYF
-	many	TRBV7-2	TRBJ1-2	TGTGCCAGCAGCCCCAGGGCGCAAGCGGGTGGCTACACCTTC	CASSPRAQAGGYTF
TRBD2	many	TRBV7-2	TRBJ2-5	TGTGCCAGCAGCTTAGCAACGGGGGGGCCAGAGACCCAGTACTTC	CASSLATGGPETQYF
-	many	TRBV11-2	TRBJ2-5	TGTGCCAGCAGCTTACGGCAGACTATCCAAGAGACCCAGTACTTC	CASSLRQTIQETQYF
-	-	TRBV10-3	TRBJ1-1	TGTGCCATCAGTGCCGTTAACTCCGGGGGCGTCTTGAACACTGAAGCTTTCTTT	CAISAVNSGGVLNTEAFF
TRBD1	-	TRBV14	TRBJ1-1	TGTGCCAGCAGCCTGACAGGGAGACTTGGTGAAGCTTTCTTT	CASSLTGRLGEAFF
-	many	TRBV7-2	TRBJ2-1	TGTGCCAGCACCCCGGAAGGGGGGAGAGGGGCCTACAATGAGCAGTTCTTC	CASTPEGGRGAYNEQFF
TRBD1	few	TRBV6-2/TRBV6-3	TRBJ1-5	TGTGCCAGCAGTTACTACGCGACAGGGGCGAGCAATCAGCCCCAGCATTTT	CASSYYATGASNQPQHF
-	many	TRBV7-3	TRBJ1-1	TGTGCCAGCAGCTTTGGACACGGGAACACTGAAGCTTTCTTT	CASSFGHGNTEAFF
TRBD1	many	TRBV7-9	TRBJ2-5	TGTGCCAGCAGCGGGACAGGGGAGACCCAGTACTTC	CASSGTGETQYF
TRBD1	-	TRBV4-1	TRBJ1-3	TGCGCCAGCAGCCAAATCCCAGGACAGGCCGGAAACACCATATATTTT	CASSQIPGQAGNTIYF
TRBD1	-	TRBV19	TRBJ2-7	TGTGCCAGTAGTACCGGGACAGGGGGCAACGAGCAGTACTTC	CASSTGTGGNEQYF
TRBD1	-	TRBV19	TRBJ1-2	TGTGCCAGTAGTATAGAAGGACAGGCGCCTAACTATGGCTACACCTTC	CASSIEGQAPNYGYTF
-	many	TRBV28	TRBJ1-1	TGTGCCAGCAGGACAGGCGGGACTGAAGCTTTCTTT	CASRTGGTEAFF
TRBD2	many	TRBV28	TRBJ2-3	TGTGCCAGCAGTTCGGCGTTCGCCCTGGCGGCGGGAGGAAGCAATACGCAGTATTTT	CASSSAFALAAGGSNTQYF
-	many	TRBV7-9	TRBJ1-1	TGTGCCAGCAGCGAACTCACAAACACTGAAGCTTTCTTT	CASSELTNTEAFF
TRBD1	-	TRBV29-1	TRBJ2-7	TGCAGCGTAGATCAGGGGGCGGGCGAGCAGTACTTC	CSVDQGAGEQYF
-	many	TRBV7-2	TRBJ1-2	TGTGCCAGCAGCGCCCTAGAGGCCCTTGCTGGCTACACCTTC	CASSALEALAGYTF
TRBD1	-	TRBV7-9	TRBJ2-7	TGTGCCAGCAGTTATGGGACAGGCGCATCCTACGAGCAGTACTTC	CASSYGTGASYEQYF
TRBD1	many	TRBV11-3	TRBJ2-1	TGTGCCAGCAGCTTGGGACAGAAATACAATGAGCAGTTCTTC	CASSLGQKYNEQFF
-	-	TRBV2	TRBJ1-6	TGTGCCAGCAGGAACTTTAATTCACCCCTCCACTTT	CASRNFNSPLHF
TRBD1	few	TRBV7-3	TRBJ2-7	TGTGCCAGCAGCCCGGGACAGGGCTTCTACGAGCAGTACTTC	CASSPGQGFYEQYF
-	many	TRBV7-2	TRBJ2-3	TGTGCCAGCAGCTGGGGGGGCGGGGGCGAGGATACGCAGTATTTT	CASSWGGGGEDTQYF
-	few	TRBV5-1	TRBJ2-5	TGCGCCAGCAGCGCGGGACAAAGGGAAGGAGAGACCCAGTACTTC	CASSAGQREGETQYF
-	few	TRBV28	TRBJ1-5	TGTGCCAGCAACGGGGAGATCGGGGATCAGCCCCAGCATTTT	CASNGEIGDQPQHF
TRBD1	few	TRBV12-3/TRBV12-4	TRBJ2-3	TGTGCCAGCAGTTTGGGACAGACACCTAGCACAGATACGCAGTATTTT	CASSLGQTPSTDTQYF
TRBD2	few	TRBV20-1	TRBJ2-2	TGCAGTGCTAGGAGGGAGTCGGGACTACAATACACCGGGGAGCTGTTTTTT	CSARRESGLQYTGELFF
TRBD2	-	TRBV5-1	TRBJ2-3	TGCGCCAGCAGCTCGGGACTAGCGGGGATTAGTTTTTTAGATACGCAGTATTTT	CASSSGLAGISFLDTQYF
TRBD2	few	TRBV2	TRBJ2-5	TGTGCCAGCAGTGAAGCGGCGGGAGTCGGAGAGACCCAGTACTTC	CASSEAAGVGETQYF
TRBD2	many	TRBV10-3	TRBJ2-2	TGTGCCACCCATGGGACTAGCGGGAGAGGCACCGGGGAGCTGTTTTTT	CATHGTSGRGTGELFF
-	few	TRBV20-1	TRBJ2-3	TGCAGTGCTAGGACTCGCCAGGCTAGCACAGATACGCAGTATTTT	CSARTRQASTDTQYF
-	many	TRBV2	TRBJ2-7	TGTGCCAGCAGTCCGGACCGAAACTACGAGCAGTACTTC	CASSPDRNYEQYF
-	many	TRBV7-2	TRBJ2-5	TGTGCCAGCAGCGATCTAGGGGCAGGGTTTGAGACCCAGTACTTC	CASSDLGAGFETQYF
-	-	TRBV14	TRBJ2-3	TGTGCCAGCAGCCAAGTAACAGGGAGAGATACGCAGTATTTT	CASSQVTGRDTQYF
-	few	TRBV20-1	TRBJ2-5	TGCAGTGCTCCCCGGGACTTCGAAGAGACCCAGTACTTC	CSAPRDFEETQYF
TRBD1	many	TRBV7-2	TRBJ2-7	TGTGCCAGCAGCTTAAACCAGGGGGCGAGCGAGCAGTACTTC	CASSLNQGASEQYF
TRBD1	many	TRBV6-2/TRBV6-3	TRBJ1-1	TGTGCCAGCAGAGCCCGGGACAGGGGCGCGATGAACACTGAAGCTTTCTTT	CASRARDRGAMNTEAFF
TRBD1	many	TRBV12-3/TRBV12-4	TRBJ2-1	TGTGCCAGCAGGTTACAGGGGTTGGGTGAGCAGTTCTTC	CASRLQGLGEQFF
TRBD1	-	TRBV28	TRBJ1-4	TGTGCCAGCAGGACCCCAGGGGGCGCAGATGAAAAACTGTTTTTT	CASRTPGGADEKLFF
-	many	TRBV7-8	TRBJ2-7	TGTGCCAGCAGTATAATCGATCCTACGACCTGGTACGAGCAGTACTTC	CASSIIDPTTWYEQYF
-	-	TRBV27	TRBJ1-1	TGTGCCAGCAGTTTTTCAGTGAACACTGAAGCTTTCTTT	CASSFSVNTEAFF
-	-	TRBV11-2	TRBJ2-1	TGTGCCAGCAGCTTACCCCAGGGGTGCGGCTCCTACAATGAGCAGTTCTTC	CASSLPQGCGSYNEQFF
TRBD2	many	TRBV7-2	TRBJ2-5	TGTGCCAGCAGCGGAGGGACTAGCGGGAGGGACGAGACCCAGTACTTC	CASSGGTSGRDETQYF
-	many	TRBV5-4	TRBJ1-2	TGTGCCAGCGGCAGGGGCCTTCTCCACTATGGCTACACCTTC	CASGRGLLHYGYTF
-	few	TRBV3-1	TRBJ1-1	TGTGCCAGCAGACCCACCCTTATAGGGACCACTGAAGCTTTCTTT	CASRPTLIGTTEAFF
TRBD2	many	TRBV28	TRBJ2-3	TGTGCCAGTACGGGAGCGGGAGTCGGAGATACGCAGTATTTT	CASTGAGVGDTQYF
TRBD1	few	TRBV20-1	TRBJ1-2	TGCAGTGCTAGCCGACAGGGGTTTAACTATGGCTACACCTTC	CSASRQGFNYGYTF